The 3 T cell receptor beta chains in this list originate from one sample, sequenced in a study of blood T cell repertoires in COVID-19. TCRdb keeps only in-frame clones here, not all; method: immunoSEQ multiplex PCR. The sample carries about 120,000 clones, about 74% recorded once. Sequencing was carried out using peripheral blood. The receptors here all came from a human donor in a cohort sampled during active COVID-19.

For this clone: At one of its ends the junction is not consistent with the germline gene, which may arise from a read error. The chain has TRBV6-1 and TRBJ2-7, with D maybe TRBD2 (6 bases). The CDR3 length is 13 residues. Germline V lookup: CDR1 MNHNS, CDR2 SASEGT. CDR3 protein: CASSEGLSFEQYF. CDR3 in DNA: TGTGCCAGCAGTGAGGGACTCTCCTTCGAGCAGTACTTC.

V and J are TRBV7-9 and TRBJ2-3; the D gene is possibly TRBD1 (5 bases). This CDR3 comprises 19 residues. The germline CDR1 and CDR2 sequences are SEHNR and FQNEAQ (reference sequence). V lost 8 bases and J lost 4, with 31 bases in between. The CDR3 protein is CASPDGVPLRPSGPDTQYF. Here the CDR3 DNA reads TGTGCCAGCCCCGACGGAGTGCCCCTCCGTCCGTCAGGGCCAGATACGCAGTATTTT.

The chain is built from TRBV1 and TRBJ2-7; the table assigns TRBD2, which was not confirmed against the DNA. TRBV1 is annotated as a pseudogene. The CDR3 is 11 amino acids. Here the CDR3 reads CTNEGNGEQYF. The DNA for the CDR3 is TGCACCAACGAGGGAAACGGCGAGCAGTACTTC.